The rows below give T cell receptor beta chains drawn from one sample of a study of T cells in Graves' hyperthyroidism and ophthalmopathy. Each CDR3 protein gets one entry after TCRdb re-called the multiplex PCR reads with MiXCR. This sample carries roughly 740,000 distinct CDR3 sequences, about a sixth of them seen once, and the ten largest clones take under 10%. The material sequenced was blood. These receptors were obtained from a man between 18 and 29 years old with Graves' hyperthyroidism. CDR3s include the opening cysteine and the closing phenylalanine or tryptophan. D genes are given only for firm matches. Part of the rows lack a size; the others show once, few, many or a class for expanded clones.

D: .; J: TRBJ2-1; V: TRBV7-2; size: many; CDR3: CASSLGAVGQFF; DNA: TGTGCCAGCAGCTTAGGGGCGGTGGGGCAGTTCTTC
D: TRBD2; J: TRBJ2-1; V: TRBV25-1; size: .; CDR3: CAAGLADDNEQFF; DNA: TGTGCCGCAGGACTAGCGGATGACAATGAGCAGTTCTTC
D: .; J: TRBJ2-6; V: TRBV27; size: few; CDR3: CASSQTSGANVLTF; DNA: TGTGCCAGCAGCCAGACCTCTGGGGCCAACGTCCTGACTTTC
D: TRBD2; J: TRBJ2-3; V: TRBV29-1; size: .; CDR3: CSVSWLAGFTDTQYF; DNA: TGCAGCGTTAGTTGGTTAGCGGGTTTCACAGATACGCAGTATTTT
D: .; J: TRBJ2-1; V: TRBV5-1; size: few; CDR3: CASSPGPIGAYNEQFF; DNA: TGCGCCAGCAGCCCAGGGCCCATTGGGGCCTACAATGAGCAGTTCTTC
D: .; J: TRBJ1-1; V: TRBV5-1; size: many; CDR3: CASSLEMNTEAFF; DNA: TGTGCCAGCAGCTTAGAGATGAACACTGAAGCTTTCTTT
D: .; J: TRBJ1-1; V: TRBV29-1; size: .; CDR3: CSVEGGRETEAFF; DNA: TGCAGCGTTGAAGGTGGGCGTGAGACTGAAGCTTTCTTT
D: .; J: TRBJ2-7; V: TRBV24-1; size: few; CDR3: CATSDPVNGLNRDTSSYEQYF; DNA: TGTGCCACCAGTGATCCCGTCAATGGGCTCAACCGGGACACGAGCTCCTACGAGCAGTACTTC
D: TRBD2; J: TRBJ2-5; V: TRBV7-9; size: once; CDR3: CASSLLAGGQETQHF; DNA: TGTGCCAGCAGCTTATTGGCGGGAGGACAAGAGACCCAGCACTTC
D: .; J: TRBJ1-1; V: TRBV5-5; size: .; CDR3: CASSPRQLQGTEAFF; DNA: TGTGCCAGCAGCCCCCGACAGCTTCAAGGGACTGAAGCTTTCTTT
D: .; J: TRBJ1-4; V: TRBV9; size: .; CDR3: CASSVGRGPNEKLFF; DNA: TGTGCCAGTAGCGTAGGTCGGGGACCGAATGAAAAACTGTTTTTT
D: .; J: TRBJ2-1; V: TRBV9; size: .; CDR3: CASSVGGGSEQFF; DNA: TGTGCCAGCAGCGTAGGAGGGGGAAGCGAGCAGTTCTTC
D: .; J: TRBJ1-5; V: TRBV5-5; size: many; CDR3: CASSLTGWQPQHF; DNA: TGTGCCAGCAGCTTGACAGGTTGGCAGCCCCAGCATTTT
D: .; J: TRBJ1-1; V: TRBV7-9; size: .; CDR3: CASSLAVWGTEAFF; DNA: TGTGCCAGCAGCCTAGCCGTTTGGGGCACTGAAGCTTTCTTT
D: .; J: TRBJ1-6; V: TRBV27; size: few; CDR3: CASRIDSNGNSPLHF; DNA: TGTGCCAGCCGAATCGATAGTAACGGTAATTCACCCCTCCACTTT
D: .; J: TRBJ2-3; V: TRBV5-1; size: .; CDR3: CASSLSRDLTDTQYF; DNA: TGCGCCAGCAGCTTGTCCCGGGACCTCACAGATACGCAGTATTTT
D: .; J: TRBJ2-3; V: TRBV10-2; size: many; CDR3: CASKQRGVGTDTQYF; DNA: TGCGCCAGCAAACAGAGGGGTGTGGGCACAGATACGCAGTATTTT
D: .; J: TRBJ2-1; V: TRBV12-3/TRBV12-4; size: many; CDR3: CASSHRDINPLSNEQFF; DNA: TGTGCCAGCAGTCATCGGGACATCAACCCCCTTTCCAATGAGCAGTTCTTC
D: TRBD2; J: TRBJ2-7; V: TRBV2; size: many; CDR3: CASSAASGRYEQYF; DNA: TGTGCCAGCAGTGCGGCTAGCGGGAGGTACGAGCAGTACTTC
D: TRBD1; J: TRBJ2-3; V: TRBV15; size: .; CDR3: CATSGRDRGLLTDTQYF; DNA: TGTGCCACCAGCGGCCGGGACAGGGGATTACTCACAGATACGCAGTATTTT
D: .; J: TRBJ1-1; V: TRBV2; size: many; CDR3: CASLRDALRRNTEAFF; DNA: TGTGCCAGCCTCCGCGACGCATTACGAAGGAACACTGAAGCTTTCTTT
D: .; J: TRBJ2-1; V: TRBV7-9; size: few; CDR3: CASSRRGLSSYNEQFF; DNA: TGTGCCAGCAGTCGGAGGGGGCTCAGCTCCTACAATGAGCAGTTCTTC
D: TRBD1; J: TRBJ2-5; V: TRBV4-1; size: few; CDR3: CASSQATGETQYF; DNA: TGCGCCAGCAGCCAAGCGACAGGGGAGACCCAGTACTTC
D: .; J: TRBJ1-1; V: TRBV9; size: .; CDR3: CASSVVGEAEAFF; DNA: TGTGCCAGCAGCGTAGTCGGTGAAGCTGAAGCTTTCTTT
D: TRBD2; J: TRBJ2-7; V: TRBV20-1; size: few; CDR3: CSAHGLARAYEQYF; DNA: TGCAGTGCCCATGGACTAGCGAGAGCTTACGAGCAGTACTTC
D: .; J: TRBJ1-1; V: TRBV6-5; size: .; CDR3: CASSYRGGHTEAFF; DNA: TGTGCCAGCAGTTACAGGGGGGGACACACTGAAGCTTTCTTT
D: .; J: TRBJ2-2; V: TRBV24-1; size: .; CDR3: CATSDPGRSSNTGELFF; DNA: TGTGCCACCAGTGATCCCGGACGGAGCTCGAACACCGGGGAGCTGTTTTTT
D: TRBD1; J: TRBJ1-1; V: TRBV19; size: few; CDR3: CASTPRQGDPNTEAFF; DNA: TGTGCCAGTACCCCGCGGCAGGGGGACCCGAACACTGAAGCTTTCTTT
D: TRBD1; J: TRBJ1-5; V: TRBV28; size: few; CDR3: CASRRTGGDQPQHF; DNA: TGTGCCAGCAGGCGAACAGGGGGCGATCAGCCCCAGCATTTT
D: .; J: TRBJ2-7; V: TRBV28; size: many; CDR3: CASSFGVHLNEQYF; DNA: TGTGCCAGCAGTTTCGGGGTACACCTAAACGAGCAGTACTTC
D: TRBD2; J: TRBJ2-1; V: TRBV6-1; size: few; CDR3: CASSPGLARNNEQFF; DNA: TGTGCCAGCAGTCCGGGACTAGCGAGAAACAATGAGCAGTTCTTC
D: TRBD2; J: TRBJ2-7; V: TRBV25-1; size: .; CDR3: CASLGQREGIFEQYF; DNA: TGTGCCAGCCTTGGCCAGCGGGAGGGCATTTTCGAGCAGTACTTC
D: .; J: TRBJ2-3; V: TRBV11-2; size: many; CDR3: CASTHAVDTQYF; DNA: TGTGCCAGTACCCACGCCGTAGATACGCAGTATTTT
D: .; J: TRBJ1-5; V: TRBV30; size: .; CDR3: CAWSGRSQGPQHF; DNA: TGTGCCTGGAGTGGACGGTCCCAGGGGCCCCAGCATTTT
D: TRBD2; J: TRBJ2-2; V: TRBV6-1; size: few; CDR3: CASRDSGFNTGELFF; DNA: TGTGCCAGCAGGGATAGCGGGTTCAACACCGGGGAGCTGTTTTTT
D: .; J: TRBJ1-4; V: TRBV27; size: .; CDR3: CASSLGGNNEKLFF; DNA: TGTGCCAGCAGTTTAGGGGGCAATAATGAAAAACTGTTTTTT
D: .; J: TRBJ2-7; V: TRBV7-9; size: many; CDR3: CASITGRDEQYF; DNA: TGTGCCAGCATCACGGGGCGCGACGAGCAGTACTTC
D: .; J: TRBJ2-5; V: TRBV28; size: many; CDR3: CASTGGAETQYF; DNA: TGTGCCAGCACCGGGGGCGCAGAGACCCAGTACTTC
D: TRBD1; J: TRBJ2-3; V: TRBV29-1; size: few; CDR3: CSVEATLQDRDHDTQYF; DNA: TGCAGCGTTGAAGCGACCCTCCAGGACAGGGACCACGATACGCAGTATTTT
D: .; J: TRBJ2-5; V: TRBV6-5; size: .; CDR3: CASSYRQTGTQYF; DNA: TGTGCCAGCAGTTACAGGCAGACGGGGACCCAGTACTTC
D: TRBD2; J: TRBJ2-5; V: TRBV5-4; size: few; CDR3: CASSLTSGSGETQYF; DNA: TGTGCCAGCAGCCTGACTAGCGGGAGCGGAGAGACCCAGTACTTC
D: .; J: TRBJ1-2; V: TRBV25-1; size: .; CDR3: CASSDLGTEDGYTF; DNA: TGTGCCAGCAGTGACCTGGGGACGGAGGATGGCTACACCTTC
D: .; J: TRBJ2-5; V: TRBV24-1; size: .; CDR3: CATSDSGGQETQYF; DNA: TGTGCCACCAGTGATTCCGGGGGACAAGAGACCCAGTACTTC
D: .; J: TRBJ2-7; V: TRBV28; size: many; CDR3: CASRRTVPPYEQYF; DNA: TGTGCCAGCAGGCGGACAGTTCCTCCCTACGAGCAGTACTTC
D: TRBD2; J: TRBJ2-1; V: TRBV12-3/TRBV12-4; size: many; CDR3: CASSLGGVAGVGYNEQFF; DNA: TGTGCCAGCAGTTTAGGTGGAGTCGCGGGAGTAGGCTACAATGAGCAGTTCTTC
D: .; J: TRBJ1-2; V: TRBV20-1; size: .; CDR3: CSATSDSRSNYGYTF; DNA: TGCAGTGCTACCTCGGACTCACGGTCTAACTATGGCTACACCTTC
D: .; J: TRBJ2-1; V: TRBV5-1; size: few; CDR3: CASSLEGFFYNEQFF; DNA: TGCGCCAGCAGCTTGGAAGGGTTTTTCTACAATGAGCAGTTCTTC
D: .; J: TRBJ1-5; V: TRBV6-2/TRBV6-3; size: .; CDR3: CASSFSRNQPQHF; DNA: TGTGCCAGCAGTTTCTCTAGGAATCAGCCCCAGCATTTT
D: .; J: TRBJ1-1; V: TRBV5-1; size: many; CDR3: CASRPFQDTEAFF; DNA: TGCGCCAGCAGACCTTTTCAGGACACTGAAGCTTTCTTT
D: TRBD2; J: TRBJ2-3; V: TRBV28; size: many; CDR3: CASSLGRREIDTQYF; DNA: TGTGCCAGCAGTCTCGGGCGGCGGGAGATAGATACGCAGTATTTT
D: .; J: TRBJ2-1; V: TRBV5-8; size: many; CDR3: CASSLGGSNEQFF; DNA: TGTGCCAGCAGCTTAGGAGGGAGCAATGAGCAGTTCTTC
D: .; J: TRBJ2-7; V: TRBV20-1; size: many; CDR3: CSARDLLLDRTYEQYF; DNA: TGCAGTGCTAGAGATCTATTACTAGATAGAACGTACGAGCAGTACTTC